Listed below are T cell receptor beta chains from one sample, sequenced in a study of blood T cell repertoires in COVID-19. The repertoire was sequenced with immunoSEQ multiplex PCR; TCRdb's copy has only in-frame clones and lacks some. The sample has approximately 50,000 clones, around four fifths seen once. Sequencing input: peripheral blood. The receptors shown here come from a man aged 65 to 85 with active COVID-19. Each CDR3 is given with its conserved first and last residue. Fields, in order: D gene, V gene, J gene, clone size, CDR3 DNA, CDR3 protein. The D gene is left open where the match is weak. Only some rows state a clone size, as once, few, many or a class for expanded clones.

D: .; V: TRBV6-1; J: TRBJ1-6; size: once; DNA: TGTGCCAGCAGTGACAGCTCCTATAATTCACCCCTCCACTTT; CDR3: CASSDSSYNSPLHF
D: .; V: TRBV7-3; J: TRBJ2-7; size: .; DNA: TGTGCCAGCAGCTCACAGGCGGGGGCGGGCGAGCAGTACTTC; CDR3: CASSSQAGAGEQYF
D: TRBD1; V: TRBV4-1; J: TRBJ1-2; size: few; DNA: TGCGCCAGCAGCCAAGTTGGGACAGGGGCTGGCTACACCTTC; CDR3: CASSQVGTGAGYTF
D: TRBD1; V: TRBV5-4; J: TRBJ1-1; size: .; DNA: TGTGCCAGCAGCTGGGACAGAATGAACACTGAAGCTTTCTTT; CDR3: CASSWDRMNTEAFF
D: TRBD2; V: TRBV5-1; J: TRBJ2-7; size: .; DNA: TGCGCCAGCAGCTTGCAAGGGACTAGCGGCTACGAGCAGTACTTC; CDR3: CASSLQGTSGYEQYF
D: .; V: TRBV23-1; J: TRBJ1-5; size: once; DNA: TGCGCCAGCATTCCGGCAGGGGCCCGAGGACTCATCATGTATAGCAATCAGCCCCAGCATTTT; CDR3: CASIPAGARGLIMYSNQPQHF
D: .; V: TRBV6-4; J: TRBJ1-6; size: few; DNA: TGTGCCAGCAGGGAGAGACCCGATTCACCCCTCCACTTT; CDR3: CASRERPDSPLHF
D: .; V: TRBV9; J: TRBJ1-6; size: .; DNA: TGTGCCAGCAGCCCAGACCCAGACAGAGCCAATTCACCCCTCCACTTT; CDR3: CASSPDPDRANSPLHF
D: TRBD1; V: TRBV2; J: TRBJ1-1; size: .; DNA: TGTGCCAGCAGAGTAACCACAGGGGTGAACACTGAAGCTTTCTTT; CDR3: CASRVTTGVNTEAFF
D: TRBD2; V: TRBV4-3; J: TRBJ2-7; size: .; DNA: TGCGCCAGCAGCCAAGATAGGCGGGGGGGCGAGCAGTACTTC; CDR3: CASSQDRRGGEQYF
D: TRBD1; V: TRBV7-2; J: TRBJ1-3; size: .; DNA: TGTGCCAGCAGCGAACCCCACAGGGGGAAGGGCTCTGGAAACACCATATATTTT; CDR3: CASSEPHRGKGSGNTIYF
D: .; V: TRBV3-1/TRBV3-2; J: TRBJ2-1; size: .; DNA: TGTGCCAGCAGCTTTCGGCGAGGGGGTTTGAATGAGCAGTTCTTC; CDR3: CASSFRRGGLNEQFF
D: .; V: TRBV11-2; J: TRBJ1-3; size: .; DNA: TGTGCCAGCAGCCCCTGGCAGTCAGACTCTGGAAACACCATATATTTT; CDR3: CASSPWQSDSGNTIYF
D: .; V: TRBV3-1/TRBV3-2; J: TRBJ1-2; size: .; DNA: TGTGCCAGCAGCCATCAGGGCGAGGCCGGCTACACCTTC; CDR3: CASSHQGEAGYTF
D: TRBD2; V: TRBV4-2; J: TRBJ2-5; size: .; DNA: TGTGCCAGCAGCCAAGAACGCGGGGGGGCGGAGACCCAGTACTTC; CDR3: CASSQERGGAETQYF
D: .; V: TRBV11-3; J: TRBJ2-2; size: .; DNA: TGTGCCAGCAGCCTCACCGGGGAGCTGTTTTTT; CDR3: CASSLTGELFF
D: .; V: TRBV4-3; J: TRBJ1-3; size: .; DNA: TGCGCCAGCAGCCAAGAGATCGGCGGCTCTGGAAACACCATATATTTT; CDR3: CASSQEIGGSGNTIYF
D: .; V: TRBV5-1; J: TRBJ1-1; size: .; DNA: TGCGCCAGCAGCTTGGAGACAGGTCCCACTGAAGCTTTCTTT; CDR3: CASSLETGPTEAFF
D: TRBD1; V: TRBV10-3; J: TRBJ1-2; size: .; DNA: TGTGCCATCAGTTCATCCGGACAGGGAGACTATGGCTACACCTTC; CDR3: CAISSSGQGDYGYTF
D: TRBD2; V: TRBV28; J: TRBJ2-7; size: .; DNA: TGTGCCAGCAGTTTTTCACTAGCGGGGCTTTCCTACGAGCAGTACTTC; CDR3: CASSFSLAGLSYEQYF
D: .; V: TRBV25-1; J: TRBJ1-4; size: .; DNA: TGTGCCAGCATGGGGGGGATACAGGGTTGGGGTGAAAAACTGTTTTTT; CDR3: CASMGGIQGWGEKLFF
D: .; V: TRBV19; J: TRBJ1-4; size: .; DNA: TGTGCCAGTACCCCTCGAACAGGGTATGAAAAACTGTTTTTT; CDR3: CASTPRTGYEKLFF